This T cell receptor beta chain was documented in a study of blood T cell repertoires in COVID-19. Study-wide context: The United States, Italy and Spain were the sources of the acute and convalescent COVID-19 samples. Sample material is recorded as cDNA or gDNA derived from T cells, B-cell-depleted T cells, or PBMCs.

In Seattle, patients joined the study during active infection and were tracked longitudinally. Methods used by the authors: Estimated nucleated cell counts came from reference gene primer amplification. Assay: immunoSEQ multiplex PCR; the TCRdb copy retains only in-frame clones and omits some. Clonal size and the V and J genes are those of that table, whereas D and trimming came from the DNA. The sample holds some 70,000 clones; about 91% are singletons and the top ten take 7.3%. Unmatched junction bases numbered 13, after V lost 3 bases and J lost 8 bases. The germline V gene encodes CDR1 GTSNPN and CDR2 SVGIG (reference sequence). CDR3 length: 16 residues.

The sequence came from a man between 40 and 49 years old with COVID-19, enrolled during active disease. This chain connects TRBV30 to TRBJ2-2, with 9 bases that match TRBD1. Sequenced input: peripheral blood. The CDR3 loop reads CAWSEASHRGRGELFF. Written as DNA, the CDR3 is TGTGCCTGGAGCGAGGCCTCCCACAGGGGGCGGGGGGAGCTGTTTTTT.